The source of this T cell receptor (beta chain) is a study of CD8 T cells in Susac syndrome. The ends were cut back, 2 bases at V and 0 bases at J, with 8 bases in the middle. CDR1 is MNHNY, CDR2 SVGAGI, per germline (reference sequence). The CDR3 length is 15 residues. When the RNA was reverse transcribed, random hexamers were used with an input of roughly 0.45 to 1 ug. TCRdb processed the immunoSEQ multiplex PCR reads anew with MiXCR; each CDR3 protein has one entry. The sample has more than 200,000 distinct CDR3 sequences, approximately 94% seen once. Sequencing used CD4+ T cells from PBMCs. J is TRBJ2-1 and V is TRBV6-6, with a weak D call TRBD1 (5 bases). This clonotype was sampled from a human donor with Susac syndrome. This chain's CDR3 is CASSYGASSYNEQFF. In nucleotides, the CDR3 is TGTGCCAGCAGTTACGGGGCAAGCTCCTACAATGAGCAGTTCTTC.